This TCR beta chain was recovered during a study of blood T cell repertoires in COVID-19. Repertoires were generated with immunoSEQ multiplex PCR, while TCRdb's copy carries only in-frame clones and drops some. The sample holds about 250,000 clones; approximately 80% are singletons and the top ten take about 5%. This clone was observed a handful of times. CDR1 and CDR2 from the germline V gene are SGHRS and YFSETQ. Trimming took off 4 bases at V and 6 bases at J, with 16 bases between the two ends. There are 14 residues in the CDR3. The chain couples TRBV5-1 to TRBJ1-2; a possible D gene is TRBD1 (5 bases). Sequencing was done on a sample of PBMCs or T cells enriched from blood (not recorded which). The clonotype was recovered from a man aged 35 to 55 who had been exposed to COVID-19. This CDR3 reads CASSRTREENGYTF. In nucleotides, the CDR3 is TGCGCCAGCAGCCGGACCAGGGAGGAAAATGGCTACACCTTC.